Listed below are T cell receptor beta chains from one sample, sequenced in a study of T cells in Graves' hyperthyroidism and ophthalmopathy. TCRdb redid the calling of the multiplex PCR reads with MiXCR, one entry per CDR3 protein. The sample carries hundreds of thousands of distinct CDR3 sequences, around 25% recorded once. Sequencing was carried out using blood. These receptors were taken from a middle-aged woman with Graves' ophthalmopathy. Both conserved end residues are part of each CDR3. D genes are given only for firm matches. A clone size is listed for some rows: how often the clone was seen (once, few, many), or a class if it is expanded.

>.|TRBJ2-5|.|TRBV30
CAWSRRQQETQYF
TGTGCCTGGAGTCGCCGACAGCAAGAGACCCAGTACTTC
>.|TRBJ1-1|.|TRBV6-1
CASSEFIGEAFF
TGTGCCAGCAGTGAGTTTATTGGTGAAGCTTTCTTT
>.|TRBJ2-5|.|TRBV12-3/TRBV12-4
CASSIMSQGETQYF
TGTGCCAGCAGTATTATGTCTCAGGGGGAGACCCAGTACTTC
>TRBD1|TRBJ2-7|many|TRBV28
CASSFMGQGPYEQYF
TGTGCCAGCAGTTTTATGGGACAGGGCCCTTACGAGCAGTACTTC
>.|TRBJ2-5|many|TRBV28
CASSDPDSLLGQTQYF
TGTGCCAGCAGTGATCCGGACTCCCTGTTGGGCCAGACCCAGTACTTC
>.|TRBJ2-2|.|TRBV30
CAREGLRGRTGELFF
TGTGCTCGGGAGGGGTTGAGGGGGCGAACCGGGGAGCTGTTTTTT
>.|TRBJ2-7|many|TRBV28
CASSSYRDTYEQYF
TGTGCCAGCAGTTCCTACAGGGACACCTACGAGCAGTACTTC
>.|TRBJ2-2|many|TRBV6-5
CASSYSTTGELFF
TGTGCCAGCAGTTACTCCACAACCGGGGAGCTGTTTTTT
>.|TRBJ2-2|few|TRBV27
CASSLGSSSLLSTGELFF
TGTGCCAGCAGTTTAGGGTCTAGCAGTCTACTTTCCACCGGGGAGCTGTTTTTT
>TRBD2|TRBJ2-7|many|TRBV20-1
CSARDPASGTGYEQYF
TGCAGTGCTAGAGATCCGGCTAGCGGGACGGGATACGAGCAGTACTTC
>TRBD1|TRBJ1-6|many|TRBV7-2
CAIDFTGAENSPLHF
TGTGCCATCGATTTCACAGGGGCGGAGAATTCACCCCTCCACTTT
>.|TRBJ2-5|many|TRBV7-3
CASSLGLRAPEETQYF
TGTGCCAGCAGCTTGGGCTTGAGGGCCCCTGAGGAGACCCAGTACTTC
>.|TRBJ1-5|many|TRBV19
CASCQGEGDQPQHF
TGTGCCAGTTGTCAGGGAGAGGGCGATCAGCCCCAGCATTTT
>.|TRBJ2-5|many|TRBV6-5
CASSYSTPRKETQYF
TGTGCCAGCAGTTACTCGACGCCGCGGAAAGAGACCCAGTACTTC
>TRBD2|TRBJ2-5|many|TRBV10-3
CAIRGAGGREETQYF
TGTGCCATCAGGGGTGCGGGAGGGAGAGAAGAGACCCAGTACTTC
>.|TRBJ1-1|few|TRBV12-3/TRBV12-4
CASSLVGVTEAFF
TGTGCCAGCAGTTTAGTAGGGGTAACTGAAGCTTTCTTT
>TRBD1|TRBJ2-5|many|TRBV20-1
CSARDRGQGAIETQYF
TGCAGTGCTAGAGATCGGGGACAGGGGGCAATAGAGACCCAGTACTTC
>.|TRBJ1-1|many|TRBV20-1
CSASSRPRGWDTEAFF
TGCAGTGCTAGTTCCCGCCCAAGGGGTTGGGACACTGAAGCTTTCTTT
>.|TRBJ1-1|.|TRBV2
CASRLPDGVNTEAFF
TGTGCCAGCAGGCTACCGGACGGTGTTAACACTGAAGCTTTCTTT
>.|TRBJ1-3|.|TRBV28
CASSITYRAGNTIYF
TGTGCCAGCAGTATAACCTACAGGGCTGGAAACACCATATATTTT
>.|TRBJ2-7|many|TRBV15
CATSRDLVGVSAYEQYF
TGTGCCACCAGCAGAGATCTGGTAGGGGTGTCGGCCTACGAGCAGTACTTC
>TRBD2|TRBJ2-6|.|TRBV2
CASSRLAGGPGANVLTF
TGTGCCAGCAGCCGACTAGCGGGAGGGCCTGGGGCCAACGTCCTGACTTTC
>TRBD1|TRBJ1-2|.|TRBV6-2/TRBV6-3
CASSFGQATTHGYTF
TGTGCCAGCAGTTTTGGACAGGCGACTACTCATGGCTACACCTTC
>.|TRBJ1-5|many|TRBV4-2
CASSQADSYNQPQHF
TGTGCCAGCAGCCAAGCGGACAGCTACAATCAGCCCCAGCATTTT
>TRBD1|TRBJ1-1|many|TRBV5-1
CASSLQGAGSTEAFF
TGCGCCAGCAGCTTACAGGGGGCAGGGAGCACTGAAGCTTTCTTT
>.|TRBJ2-5|few|TRBV6-2/TRBV6-3
CASSYQGLNQETQYF
TGTGCCAGCAGTTACCAGGGGCTAAATCAAGAGACCCAGTACTTC
>.|TRBJ1-2|many|TRBV28
CASSFWDTTLNYGYTF
TGTGCCAGCAGTTTCTGGGACACCACACTAAACTATGGCTACACCTTC
>.|TRBJ2-1|many|TRBV7-9
CASSLDPDPEQFF
TGTGCCAGCAGCTTAGATCCAGATCCTGAGCAGTTCTTC
>TRBD1|TRBJ2-7|.|TRBV12-3/TRBV12-4
CASRSGQGYEQYF
TGTGCCAGCAGGTCGGGACAGGGGTACGAGCAGTACTTC
>.|TRBJ2-7|many|TRBV7-8
CASSADSHEQYF
TGTGCCAGCAGCGCAGACAGCCACGAGCAGTACTTC
>TRBD1|TRBJ2-2|many|TRBV3-1
CASTFGGQGAPGELFF
TGTGCCAGCACGTTTGGAGGACAGGGGGCGCCCGGGGAGCTGTTTTTT
>TRBD1|TRBJ2-7|many|TRBV6-5
CASTGTGPYEQYF
TGTGCCAGCACCGGGACAGGTCCCTACGAGCAGTACTTC
>TRBD1|TRBJ1-1|.|TRBV30
CAWSGQGLAEAFF
TGTGCCTGGAGCGGACAGGGTCTAGCTGAAGCTTTCTTT
>.|TRBJ1-3|many|TRBV6-5
CASSYSRTLDSGNTIYF
TGTGCCAGCAGTTACTCGAGGACTCTAGACTCTGGAAACACCATATATTTT
>.|TRBJ1-1|many|TRBV20-1
CSARSRKMNTEAFF
TGCAGTGCTAGATCCAGAAAGATGAACACTGAAGCTTTCTTT
>TRBD2|TRBJ2-7|many|TRBV20-1
CSARAGTMPTGQYF
TGCAGTGCACGAGCGGGAACGATGCCTACGGGGCAGTACTTC
>TRBD2|TRBJ2-7|.|TRBV6-2/TRBV6-3
CASRLRTSGFYLSYEQSF
TGTGCCAGCAGACTTAGGACTAGCGGGTTCTACCTCTCCTACGAGCAGTCCTTC
>.|TRBJ2-7|many|TRBV29-1
CSVEVLGFEQYF
TGCAGCGTTGAAGTTTTAGGGTTCGAGCAGTACTTC
>.|TRBJ1-2|.|TRBV30
CAWSVKNGYTF
TGTGCCTGGAGTGTAAAAAATGGCTACACCTTC
>TRBD1|TRBJ2-5|many|TRBV19
CASSIGQDVRKETQYF
TGTGCCAGTAGTATCGGACAGGATGTTCGGAAAGAGACCCAGTACTTC
>.|TRBJ1-5|many|TRBV25-1
CASSRRGPGPRGSSNQPQHF
TGTGCCAGCAGTAGAAGGGGACCTGGTCCGCGGGGGTCGAGCAATCAGCCCCAGCATTTT
>.|TRBJ1-5|few|TRBV28
CASSLWENQPQHF
TGTGCCAGCAGTTTGTGGGAGAATCAGCCCCAGCATTTT
>.|TRBJ2-3|many|TRBV6-1
CATGLTSTDTQYF
TGTGCCACCGGCCTAACTAGCACAGATACGCAGTATTTT
>.|TRBJ2-2|few|TRBV11-3
CASSLDFLRELFF
TGTGCCAGCAGCTTGGACTTTCTCCGGGAGCTGTTTTTT
>.|TRBJ2-5|many|TRBV4-2
CASSEGAGKRGAETQYF
TGTGCCAGCAGCGAGGGTGCGGGCAAGAGGGGGGCGGAGACCCAGTACTTC
>.|TRBJ1-1|many|TRBV5-1
CASSLIGVSNTEAFF
TGCGCCAGCAGCTTGATCGGGGTGTCGAACACTGAAGCTTTCTTT
>.|TRBJ2-7|many|TRBV15
CATATGDTYEQYF
TGTGCCACCGCCACGGGAGACACCTACGAGCAGTACTTC
>.|TRBJ1-1|many|TRBV5-1
CASKSELNTEAFF
TGCGCCAGCAAGTCTGAATTGAACACTGAAGCTTTCTTT
>TRBD1|TRBJ1-1|.|TRBV12-3/TRBV12-4
CASSSIPPEAGGLGAFF
TGTGCCAGCAGTTCGATCCCGCCTGAAGCAGGGGGTCTAGGAGCTTTCTTT
>TRBD1|TRBJ2-5|many|TRBV30
CAWSVHGQGQETQYF
TGTGCCTGGAGTGTTCATGGACAGGGGCAAGAGACCCAGTACTTC